This TCR beta chain was found in a study of T cell changes during pregnancy in multiple sclerosis. Some clones are missing from TCRdb's copy, which holds only in-frame ones; the method was immunoSEQ multiplex PCR. The sample shows some 27,000 clones, 80% to 90% of them seen only once. This CDR3 contains 16 residues. V dropped 5 bases and J dropped 5 bases, with 21 bases sitting between them. Looked up from germline, CDR1 is MDHEN and CDR2 is SYDVKM. V gene TRBV28 combines with J gene TRBJ1-1; D may be TRBD1 (5 bases). Source: CD4+ T cells from peripheral blood mononuclear cells, taken in the second trimester of pregnancy. The TCR sequence derives from a female donor with multiple sclerosis, enrolled in a pregnancy study. In DNA form, the CDR3 reads TGTGCCAGCAGTCCTCCCCTGGGTGGGGGGGGAACTGAAGCTTTCTTT. It codes for CASSPPLGGGGTEAFF.